A single sample is the source of the 28 T cell receptor beta chains below, sequenced in a study of OX40 agonist ivuxolimab in advanced cancers. Here immunoSEQ multiplex PCR was the method, and the copy in TCRdb shows in-frame clones only, minus some. Here the sample spans about 19,000 clones, around 79% being singletons. The source was CD4+ or CD8+ T cells sorted from blood, collected in a trial of the OX40 agonist ivuxolimab. The receptors were gathered from an adult with an advanced solid tumor such as melanoma, head and neck, liver or kidney cancer.

The CDR3 DNA is TGTGCCAGCAGTTTAGGGTATAGCAATCAGCCCCAGCATTTT. Amino acid sequence: CASSLGYSNQPQHF. The chain has TRBV27 and TRBJ1-5; D ambiguous. Germline-derived CDR1 and CDR2 are MNHEY and SMNVEV (reference sequence). Deletions cut 2 bases from V and 0 bases from J, with 5 bases between. CDR3 length: 14 residues.

This clone appeared a single time. The chain carries TRBV15 and TRBJ2-5, with D hard to call. The CDR3 loop spans 16 amino acids. Deletions cut 0 bases from V and 2 bases from J, with 13 bases between. Germline V gives CDR1 LNHNV, CDR2 YYDKDF (reference sequence). This chain's CDR3 is CATSRDQGPRQETQYF. The DNA of the CDR3 is TGTGCCACCAGCAGAGATCAAGGGCCACGGCAAGAGACCCAGTACTTC.

The chain couples TRBV19 to TRBJ2-7; TRBD2 is a possible D gene (5 bases). V was shortened by 5 bases and J by 2 bases, with 13 bases between the two germline ends. The CDR3 extends over 14 amino acids. Germline assignment: CDR1 LNHDA and CDR2 SQIVND (reference sequence). CDR3 DNA sequence: TGTGCCAGTAGTTTAGTGGGAGAGACCTACGAGCAGTACTTC. Its translation is CASSLVGETYEQYF.

The chain recombines TRBV6-5 with TRBJ2-7; possible D gene TRBD2, 6 bases. Germline values: CDR1 MNHEY, CDR2 SVGAGI. V lost 5 bases to trimming and J lost 0 bases, with 8 bases between them. CDR3 length: 13 amino acids. The CDR3 loop is CASSEGGSYEQYF. CDR3 nucleotide sequence: TGTGCCAGCAGTGAGGGAGGCTCCTACGAGCAGTACTTC.

The chain joins TRBV7-6 to TRBJ2-3, with D possibly TRBD2 on 5 matching bases. Trimming shortened V by 4 bases and J by 3 bases, and 14 bases separated the two germline ends. The CDR3 spans 15 residues. The germline V gene encodes CDR1 SGHVS and CDR2 FNYEAQ. CDR3 nucleotides: TGTGCCAGCAGCTCCGCGGCTTCGGGGACAGATACGCAGTATTTT. Translating gives CASSSAASGTDTQYF.

The chain uses TRBV13 and TRBJ2-3; TRBD2 aligns across 8 bases. V shed 4 bases, J shed 5 bases, and the junction held 8 bases outside the gene matches. The CDR3 length is 15 residues. The germline gives CDR1 PRHDT, CDR2 FYEKMQ (reference sequence). For the CDR3, the DNA is TGTGCCAGCAGCTCCGGGGTAGCGGGATTAGATACGCAGTATTTT. It is translated as CASSSGVAGLDTQYF.

The DNA of the CDR3 is TGTGCCAGCAGTGCCCGGGCCGAGGGGGATTCACCCCTCCACTTT. Translation: CASSARAEGDSPLHF. The rearrangement links TRBV6-4 to TRBJ1-6; a weak D match, TRBD1 (6 bases). The CDR3 covers 15 residues. The germline gives CDR1 MRHNA, CDR2 SNTAGT. Trimming shortened V by 4 bases and J by 8 bases, and 15 bases separated the two germline ends.

This clone was detected only a few times. V and J are TRBV2 and TRBJ2-1; 8 nucleotides match TRBD2. V gave up 6 bases and J gave up 0 bases; unmatched junction bases: 7. From germline, CDR1 is SNHLY and CDR2 FYNNEI. The CDR3 length is 16 residues. CDR3 bases: TGTGCCAGCAGGCTTTCCGGGGGGGACTCCTACAATGAGCAGTTCTTC. Encoded protein: CASRLSGGDSYNEQFF. Supplemented by reference TRBV2 and TRBJ2-1, the full variable domain reads EPEVTQTPSHQVTQMGQEVILRCVPISNHLYFYWYRQILGQKVEFLVSFYNNEISEKSEIFDDQFSVERPDGSNFTLKIRSTKLEDSAMYFCASRLSGGDSYNEQFFGPGTRLTVL.

This chain joins TRBV7-9 and TRBJ2-7, with D uncertain. CDR1 and CDR2 (germline): SEHNR, FQNEAQ (reference sequence). This CDR3 has 14 amino acids. V lost 1 base, J lost 2 bases, and 9 bases lay in between. DNA for the CDR3: TGTGCCAGCAGCTTAGATCCAGGCCCCTACGAGCAGTACTTC. It translates to CASSLDPGPYEQYF.

This clone was observed once. The CDR3 region is CASSARQTNEKLFF. The DNA for the CDR3 is TGTGCCAGCAGCGCCAGACAAACTAATGAAAAACTGTTTTTT. This chain connects TRBV6-5 to TRBJ1-4; the D is unclear. Germline lookup yields CDR1 MNHEY and CDR2 SVGAGI. The CDR3 is 14 amino acids. V was clipped by 6 bases and J by 1 base, with 9 bases between them.

The chain uses TRBV28 and TRBJ1-5, with 7 bases lining up with TRBD1. CDR1 MDHEN and CDR2 SYDVKM come from the germline V gene. After removal of 2 bases from V and 5 bases from J, the junction contained 9 bases not matched to a gene. The CDR3 loop spans 16 amino acids. The CDR3 DNA sequence: TGTGCCAGCAGTTTACCTGACAGGGTTGGTGATCAGCCCCAGCATTTT. It is translated as CASSLPDRVGDQPQHF.

The chain employs TRBV2 and TRBJ2-7; D unclear. Per germline, CDR1 SNHLY and CDR2 FYNNEI. CDR3 size: 11 residues. Trimming shortened V by 4 bases and J by 6 bases, and 7 bases separated the two germline ends. The CDR3 region has the DNA TGTGCCAGCAGTGTTGGGCTCGAGCAGTACTTC. It yields the protein CASSVGLEQYF.

The chain combines TRBV11-2 with TRBJ1-6; 8 bases are a match to TRBD1. J was trimmed by 7 bases and V by 5 bases; bases with no gene match: 10. This CDR3 has 16 amino acids. Germline V gene data show CDR1 as SGHAT and CDR2 as FQNNGV. This chain's CDR3 is CASSNKRTGWNSPLHF. CDR3 nucleotide sequence: TGTGCCAGCAGCAACAAACGGACAGGGTGGAATTCACCCCTCCACTTT. The full variable domain, completed using reference TRBV11-2 and TRBJ1-6, is EAGVAQSPRYKIIEKRQSVAFWCNPISGHATLYWYQQILGQGPKLLIQFQNNGVVDDSQLPKDRFSAERLKGVDSTLKIQPAKLEDSAVYLCASSNKRTGWNSPLHFGNGTRLTVT.

This chain links TRBV5-4 with TRBJ1-2; D is unresolved. Germline V lookup: CDR1 SGHNT, CDR2 YYREEE (reference sequence). This CDR3 is built from 15 residues. V lost 0 bases and J lost 0, with 9 bases in between. The CDR3 nucleotides are TGTGCCAGCAGCTTGGAGCCAGGAACTAACTATGGCTACACCTTC. Its protein product is CASSLEPGTNYGYTF.

The J gene is TRBJ1-5, the V gene TRBV27; D is unclear. V was clipped by 8 bases and J by 7 bases, with 15 bases between them. Germline-derived CDR1 and CDR2 are MNHEY and SMNVEV (reference sequence). There are 13 residues in the CDR3. The CDR3 spells CASGERLGQPQHF. CDR3 nucleotide sequence: TGTGCCAGCGGGGAGAGGCTAGGGCAGCCCCAGCATTTT.

The chain is built from TRBV12-5 and TRBJ2-1; no definite D call. Trimming pared 2 bases from V and 4 bases from J, leaving 12 bases between. The CDR3 consists of 15 residues. Germline values: CDR1 LGHNT, CDR2 FRNRAP. The CDR3 here is CASGLMAGLYNEQFF. In DNA, the CDR3 is TGTGCTAGTGGTTTGATGGCAGGCCTATACAATGAGCAGTTCTTC.

V gene TRBV5-1 combines with J gene TRBJ2-1; 8 bases match TRBD1. This CDR3 has 14 amino acids. Germline lookup yields CDR1 SGHRS and CDR2 YFSETQ. With V trimmed by 4 bases and J by 3 bases, 3 bases remained unmatched. The DNA for the CDR3 is TGCGCCAGCAGCGTTGGACAGGGCTACAATGAGCAGTTCTTC. This translates into CASSVGQGYNEQFF.

This clone turned up a few times. The rearrangement joins TRBV7-6 to TRBJ2-7; 9 nucleotides match TRBD1. Germline V gives CDR1 SGHVS, CDR2 FNYEAQ. The V gene end was trimmed by 5 bases and the J gene end by 5 bases; junction bases not matched to a gene: 7. This CDR3 comprises 14 residues. CDR3 coding DNA: TGTGCCAGCAGCCGCGGACAGGGGTTGAACGAGCAGTACTTC. It is translated as CASSRGQGLNEQYF.

This clone was seen a handful of times. This chain uses TRBV15 with TRBJ2-2; 7 bases fit TRBD1. The length of the CDR3 is 17 residues. Germline values: CDR1 LNHNV, CDR2 YYDKDF (reference sequence). V gave up 3 bases and J gave up 1 base; unmatched junction bases: 8. Here the CDR3 reads CATSREGTDKNTGELFF. CDR3 sequence (DNA): TGTGCCACCAGCAGGGAAGGGACAGACAAGAACACCGGGGAGCTGTTTTTT.

The genes are TRBV28 and TRBJ1-1; D is uncertain. From germline, CDR1 is MDHEN and CDR2 SYDVKM. With 1 base removed from V and 0 bases from J, the gap between germline ends came to 15 bases. This CDR3 region has 17 residues. CDR3 sequence: CASSLSGSVFMNTEAFF. The CDR3 DNA reads TGTGCCAGCAGTTTATCGGGCAGCGTCTTCATGAACACTGAAGCTTTCTTT.

The chain uses TRBV29-1 and TRBJ2-7; the match to TRBD2 covers 8 bases. Germline V gives CDR1 SQVTM, CDR2 ANQGSEA. The V segment lost 3 bases and the J segment 5 bases; nucleotides outside the gene matches: 6. This CDR3 has 13 amino acids. This CDR3 reads CSVDGRASHEQYF. The CDR3 DNA reads TGCAGCGTTGACGGGAGGGCCTCTCACGAGCAGTACTTC.

The chain combines TRBV4-1 with TRBJ1-2, with D unclear. The CDR3 is 15 amino acids. The V end was cut by 0 bases, the J end by 2 bases, with 10 bases between. Looked up from germline, CDR1 is MGHRA and CDR2 is YSYEKL. CDR3 bases: TGCGCCAGCAGCCAAGAAGCCGGACGGAACTATGGCTACACCTTC. Amino acids: CASSQEAGRNYGYTF.

In its sample, this clone is medium-sized. The CDR3 reads CASSLTSGGIDEQYF. In nucleotides, the CDR3 is TGTGCCAGCAGCTTAACTAGCGGGGGGATAGACGAGCAGTACTTC. The chain is built from TRBV5-4 and TRBJ2-7, with 12 bases identical to TRBD2. V trimming: 2 bases; J trimming: 5 bases; junction bases outside the gene matches: 5. Germline lookup yields CDR1 SGHNT and CDR2 YYREEE (reference sequence). The CDR3 is 15 amino acids.

The chain carries TRBV21-1 and TRBJ1-5. TRBV21-1 is labeled a pseudogene. The CDR3 is made up of 18 amino acids. The CDR3 spells CASSKNSRGDESNQPQHF. CDR3 bases: TGTGCCAGCAGCAAAAATTCACGGGGGGATGAAAGCAATCAGCCCCAGCATTTT.

The chain recombines TRBV10-3 with TRBJ2-3; TRBD1 aligns across 7 bases. Germline V gene data show CDR1 as ENHRY and CDR2 as SYGVKD. V gave up 3 bases and J gave up 1 base; unmatched junction bases: 4. This CDR3 spans 15 amino acids. CDR3 sequence (DNA): TGTGCCATCAGTGACGAGGACAGGCGCACAGATACGCAGTATTTT. It codes for CAISDEDRRTDTQYF.

V is TRBV28 and J is TRBJ2-7; possibly TRBD1 or TRBD2 for D (6 bases each). Trimming pared 3 bases from V and 4 bases from J, leaving 10 bases between. This CDR3 is 13 amino acids long. In germline, CDR1 is MDHEN, CDR2 SYDVKM. The CDR3 DNA is TGTGCCAGCAGTTTTGGGGGGCGTTACGAGCAGTACTTC. This translates into CASSFGGRYEQYF.

Sample share makes this clone medium-sized. The chain links TRBV29-1 to TRBJ2-2; tentatively, D is TRBD1 (6 bases). Germline V lookup: CDR1 SQVTM, CDR2 ANQGSEA. The CDR3 sequence is 13 residues long. V gave up 6 bases and J gave up 7 bases, with 15 bases separating them. The CDR3: CSVDGTTRGELFF. CDR3 nucleotides: TGCAGCGTGGACGGGACAACTCGCGGGGAGCTGTTTTTT.

V usage is TRBV6-6 and J usage is TRBJ2-2, with 7 bases identical to TRBD1. Germline CDR1 reads MNHNY; CDR2 reads SVGAGI (reference sequence). The ends lost 5 bases at V and 8 bases at J; junction bases unmatched: 8. The CDR3 sequence is 14 residues long. CDR3 protein: CASSPVDRPGELFF. The CDR3 coding sequence is TGTGCCAGCAGTCCTGTGGACAGGCCTGGGGAGCTGTTTTTT.